The 2 T cell receptor beta chains reported below all come from one sample, sequenced in a study of T cell repertoires in cytomegalovirus infection. MiXCR was run by TCRdb on the reads, yielding one entry per CDR3 protein. Among approximately 140,000 distinct CDR3 sequences listed, roughly 9% were seen once. Sequencing used PBMCs. These receptors originate from a human donor in good health (CMV status not recorded). Some clones in this sample may be carry-over from other donors' samples.

This clonotype was picked up many times. V usage is TRBV20-1 and J usage is TRBJ2-1, with 11 bases that match TRBD2. Trimming took 6 bases from V and 12 from J; bases not matched to a gene: 13. The germline V gene has CDR1 DFQATT and CDR2 SNEGSKA (reference sequence). This CDR3 is 14 amino acids long. The CDR3 reads CSALEGTSGLGQFF. The CDR3 DNA sequence: TGCAGTGCCCTGGAAGGGACTAGCGGTTTAGGGCAGTTCTTC.

This clonotype occurred many times. The genes are TRBV28 and TRBJ1-4; D is unclear. The germline V gene encodes CDR1 MDHEN and CDR2 SYDVKM. V gave up 2 bases and J gave up 7 bases, with 14 bases separating them. The CDR3 is 15 residues long. CDR3 loop: CASSLLWDIGEKLFF. The CDR3 DNA is TGTGCCAGCAGTTTACTGTGGGATATTGGTGAAAAACTGTTTTTT.